This TCR beta chain comes out of a study of cytomegalovirus exposure and HLA in healthy donors. Trimming took 4 bases from V and 4 from J, leaving 8 bases between them. Germline V gene data show CDR1 as LGHNA and CDR2 as YSLEER. This CDR3 spans 12 amino acids. With 60 Vbeta and 13 Jbeta primers, the PCR was carried out. Some clones are missing from TCRdb's copy, which holds only in-frame ones; the method was immunoSEQ multiplex PCR. The repertoire holds about 120,000 clones, with approximately 17% as singletons. The count of this clone is one. The TCR sequence derives from a female donor in good health and CMV-seropositive. Sequencing used PBMCs. The chain joins TRBV4-3 to TRBJ2-7; TRBD2 might be the D (5 bases). The DNA of the CDR3 is TGCGCCAGCAGCCCGGGATGGTACGAGCAGTACTTC. Its translation: CASSPGWYEQYF.